These 27 T cell receptor beta chains share one sample of origin, sequenced in a study of T cells in Graves' hyperthyroidism and ophthalmopathy. The source material, RNA transcripts, was used to amplify TCR beta CDR3 regions. The HTBI primer set served for first-round RT-PCR of the TCR CDR3. A single record per CDR3 protein comes from TCRdb applying MiXCR to the multiplex PCR reads. The data show fewer than 400,000 distinct CDR3 sequences, around 15% seen once. The specimen was blood. All receptors come from a man aged 50-60 years with Graves' ophthalmopathy.

This clonotype has ten or more counts. The chain uses TRBV28 and TRBJ2-1; 9 bases fit TRBD1. Germline values: CDR1 MDHEN, CDR2 SYDVKM. This CDR3 is built from 15 residues. V was pared by 5 bases and J by 4 bases, with 6 bases of the junction left unmatched. The CDR3 DNA is TGTGCCAGCAGTCGGGACAGGGTTGGGTACAATGAGCAGTTCTTC. This gives the protein CASSRDRVGYNEQFF.

In DNA form, the CDR3 reads TGTGCCAGCAGCTTCGGGCGGGAGGCCTACGAGCAGTACTTC. This gives the protein CASSFGREAYEQYF. The chain joins TRBV7-2 to TRBJ2-7; TRBD2 matches at 8 bases. This CDR3 is 14 amino acids long. CDR1 is SGHTA, CDR2 FQGNSA, per germline. Unmatched junction bases numbered 3, after V lost 3 bases and J lost 2 bases.

The chain joins TRBV5-1 to TRBJ2-4; a possible D gene is TRBD2 (6 bases). Germline V gene lookup returns CDR1 SGHRS and CDR2 YFSETQ. Deletions cut 0 bases from V and 0 bases from J, with 31 bases between. The CDR3 spans 23 residues. The CDR3 nucleotides read TGCGCCAGCAGCTTGGGTTTGGTACGGGGAGGCATAGATATACTGCTAGCCAAAAACATTCAGTACTTC. The encoded protein is CASSLGLVRGGIDILLAKNIQYF. The whole variable domain, filled in from reference TRBV5-1 and TRBJ2-4, reads KAGVTQTPRYLIKTRGQQVTLSCSPISGHRSVSWYQQTPGQGLQFLFEYFSETQRNKGNFPGRFSGRQFSNSRSEMNVSTLELGDSALYLCASSLGLVRGGIDILLAKNIQYFGAGTRLSVL.

The genes are TRBV6-1 and TRBJ1-4; no firm D call. This CDR3 region has 16 residues. Germline V gene sequence: CDR1 MNHNS, CDR2 SASEGT. The ends were cut back, 1 base at V and 4 bases at J, with 13 bases in the middle. This CDR3 is CASSEVNRLGNEKLFF. The DNA of the CDR3 is TGTGCCAGCAGTGAAGTAAACCGGCTCGGTAATGAAAAACTGTTTTTT.

This clonotype was seen repeatedly, ten times or more. This chain joins TRBV20-1 and TRBJ2-7; D possibly corresponds to TRBD2 (6 bases). This CDR3 is 13 amino acids long. V dropped 0 bases and J dropped 4 bases, with 10 bases sitting between them. CDR1 is DFQATT and CDR2 is SNEGSKA in the germline V gene (reference sequence). This CDR3 reads CSARDPGRYEQYF. The CDR3 DNA is TGCAGTGCTAGAGATCCAGGGAGGTACGAGCAGTACTTC.

This chain uses TRBV11-3 with TRBJ2-2; D not certain. The CDR3 covers 14 residues. V gave up 5 bases and J gave up 0 bases, with 7 bases separating them. From germline, CDR1 is SGHNT and CDR2 YENEEA. The CDR3 bases are TGTGCCAGCAGCGCTGGGTCGAACACCGGGGAGCTGTTTTTT. It translates to CASSAGSNTGELFF.

This clonotype has ten or more counts. The chain has TRBV2 and TRBJ2-1; 8 bases line up with TRBD1. J lost 6 bases, V lost 8 bases, and 6 bases had no gene match. Germline V lookup: CDR1 SNHLY, CDR2 FYNNEI. CDR3 size: 13 residues. The CDR3 DNA is TGTGCCAGCCACAGGGGGGCGTCCAATGAGCAGTTCTTC. This translates into CASHRGASNEQFF. Supplemented by reference TRBV2 and TRBJ2-1, the full variable domain reads EPEVTQTPSHQVTQMGQEVILRCVPISNHLYFYWYRQILGQKVEFLVSFYNNEISEKSEIFDDQFSVERPDGSNFTLKIRSTKLEDSAMYFCASHRGASNEQFFGPGTRLTVL.

This clonotype came up many times. The chain couples TRBV18 to TRBJ2-3; 10 bases fit TRBD2. The V segment lost 4 bases and the J segment 5 bases; nucleotides outside the gene matches: 9. The CDR3 totals 16 residues. Germline V lookup: CDR1 KGHSH, CDR2 LQKENI. CDR3 sequence (DNA): TGTGCCAGCTCACACAGCCTAGCGGGAGTTGAAGATACGCAGTATTTT. Translated: CASSHSLAGVEDTQYF.

This clonotype was counted at least ten times. This sequence joins TRBV11-3 and TRBJ2-3; unclear D gene. Germline V gene lookup returns CDR1 SGHNT and CDR2 YENEEA. Deletions cut 3 bases from V and 0 bases from J, with 10 bases between. The CDR3 consists of 15 residues. The CDR3 DNA follows: TGTGCCAGCAGCTTTGCGCCGTATAGCACAGATACGCAGTATTTT. Its translation: CASSFAPYSTDTQYF.

This clonotype occurred a few times. J is TRBJ1-1 and V is TRBV12-3 or TRBV12-4; TRBD1 might be the D (5 bases). This CDR3 contains 13 residues. Trimming shortened V by 2 bases and J by 6 bases, and 10 bases separated the two germline ends. The CDR3 bases are TGTGCCAGCAGTTTAATGGGGGGAGCTGAAGCTTTCTTT. Translation gives CASSLMGGAEAFF.

This clonotype was seen repeatedly, ten times or more. This chain joins TRBV5-1 and TRBJ2-7; D is ambiguous. Trimming pared 0 bases from V and 4 bases from J, leaving 8 bases between. The CDR3 covers 13 residues. CDR1 is SGHRS and CDR2 is YFSETQ in the germline V gene. CDR3 sequence reads: CASSLGGYYEQYF. The CDR3 coding sequence is TGCGCCAGCAGCTTGGGCGGTTATTACGAGCAGTACTTC.

The V gene is TRBV27, the J gene TRBJ2-4, with D possibly being TRBD1 (6 bases). This CDR3 contains 15 residues. The V end was cut by 3 bases, the J end by 0 bases, with 9 bases between. CDR1 and CDR2 (germline): MNHEY, SMNVEV (reference sequence). The CDR3 sequence is CASSLARGAKNIQYF. The CDR3 DNA sequence: TGTGCCAGCAGTTTGGCCAGGGGAGCCAAAAACATTCAGTACTTC.

This clonotype came up many times. The chain joins TRBV6-1 to TRBJ2-5, with TRBD1 identical over 9 bases. The CDR3 sequence is 20 residues long. After removal of 2 bases from V and 2 bases from J, the junction contained 18 bases not matched to a gene. Looked up from germline, CDR1 is MNHNS and CDR2 is SASEGT. CDR3 sequence (DNA): TGTGCCAGCAGTGAAAGATGGGGGACAGGGCGAGGGGAGAAACAAGAGACCCAGTACTTC. This gives the protein CASSERWGTGRGEKQETQYF.

This clonotype has ten or more counts. The gene calls are TRBV28 and TRBJ2-7, with a tentative D call TRBD1 (6 bases). Germline assignment: CDR1 MDHEN and CDR2 SYDVKM. The CDR3 length is 14 residues. V was clipped by 7 bases and J by 0 bases, with 13 bases between them. The CDR3 bases are TGTGCCAGCACCAGACAGGCTAGCTCCTACGAGCAGTACTTC. Its translation is CASTRQASSYEQYF.

There are many counts of this clonotype. This chain connects TRBV12-5 to TRBJ2-7; 9 positions agree with TRBD1. The CDR3 is made up of 16 amino acids. The germline V gene encodes CDR1 LGHNT and CDR2 FRNRAP. With 1 base clipped from V and 7 bases from J, the junction kept 11 bases outside the gene matches. The CDR3 region has the DNA TGTGCTAGTGGTTTGGCGAGAACAGGGGGCAATGAAGAGCAGTACTTC. As protein: CASGLARTGGNEEQYF.

This clonotype occurred a few times. The rearrangement joins TRBV12-3 or TRBV12-4 to TRBJ1-4; a weak D match, TRBD1 (5 bases). V was shortened by 6 bases and J by 2 bases, with 19 bases between the two germline ends. The CDR3 totals 17 residues. The CDR3 nucleotides read TGTGCCAGCAGCCGTGATCCAGCAGGGCGTACTAATGAAAAACTGTTTTTT. This sequence encodes CASSRDPAGRTNEKLFF.

This chain joins TRBV7-9 and TRBJ2-7; 7 bases line up with TRBD1. Germline assignment: CDR1 SEHNR and CDR2 FQNEAQ (reference sequence). CDR3 length: 14 amino acids. Trimming cost V 8 bases and J 2 bases; bases outside gene matches: 9. The CDR3 spells CASLTGTATYEQYF. The CDR3 nucleotides read TGTGCCAGCTTGACCGGGACAGCTACCTACGAGCAGTACTTC.

In its sample, this clonotype was seen many times. V is TRBV20-1 and J is TRBJ2-7; D is uncertain. This CDR3 comprises 15 residues. In germline, CDR1 is DFQATT, CDR2 SNEGSKA (reference sequence). The V end was cut by 0 bases, the J end by 2 bases, with 14 bases between. The CDR3 loop reads CSARDLWAGPYEQYF. The DNA of the CDR3 is TGCAGTGCTAGAGATCTCTGGGCAGGCCCCTACGAGCAGTACTTC.

This clonotype was found a few times. One end of the junction fails to match germline, which may point to a read error. This chain joins TRBV7-7 and TRBJ2-5; TRBD1 agrees at 8 bases. The CDR3 contains 15 residues. Germline V gene sequence: CDR1 SSHAT, CDR2 FNYEAQ (reference sequence). CDR3 DNA sequence: TGTGCTAGCAGTTTTGGGACAGGTCTCCAAGAGACCCAGTACTTC. It codes for CASSFGTGLQETQYF.

This rearrangement joins TRBV12-3 or TRBV12-4 to TRBJ2-1, with D maybe TRBD2 (7 bases). The length of the CDR3 is 15 residues. V was clipped by 5 bases and J by 4 bases, with 15 bases between them. CDR3 amino acids: CASSTEGGTYNEQFF. In DNA, the CDR3 is TGTGCCAGCAGTACTGAGGGGGGGACGTACAATGAGCAGTTCTTC.

This sequence joins TRBV11-2 and TRBJ2-7; the match to TRBD2 covers 9 bases. CDR1 and CDR2 (germline): SGHAT, FQNNGV. The CDR3 is 20 residues long. Unmatched junction bases numbered 18, after V lost 0 bases and J lost 3 bases. The CDR3 loop reads CASSLDAVGLAGRVNYEQYF. Here the CDR3 DNA reads TGTGCCAGCAGCTTAGATGCGGTTGGGCTAGCGGGACGCGTTAACTACGAGCAGTACTTC.

This clonotype was detected a few times. The chain links TRBV7-8 to TRBJ2-6; TRBD2 matches 11 bases. There are 18 residues in the CDR3. Trimming removed 5 bases from V and 0 bases from J; junction bases left unmatched: 6. The V gene's germline CDR1 is SGHVS and CDR2 FQNEAQ. The CDR3: CASSPGLAGRSGANVLTF. The CDR3 nucleotides read TGTGCCAGCAGCCCCGGACTAGCGGGTCGCTCTGGGGCCAACGTCCTGACTTTC. The full variable domain, rest sourced from reference TRBV7-8 and TRBJ2-6, is GAGVSQSPRYKVAKRGQDVALRCDPISGHVSLFWYQQALGQGPEFLTYFQNEAQLDKSGLPSDRFFAERPEGSVSTLKIQRTQQEDSAVYLCASSPGLAGRSGANVLTFGAGSRLTVL.

This clonotype occurred many times. The J gene is TRBJ2-3, the V gene TRBV12-3 or TRBV12-4, with D possibly TRBD2 on 7 matching bases. The V gene lost 7 bases and the J gene lost 0 bases, with 11 bases spanning the gap. The CDR3 spans 14 residues. The CDR3 region has the DNA TGTGCCAGCAACGGGGGGCCAAGCACAGATACGCAGTATTTT. Translating gives CASNGGPSTDTQYF.

This clonotype was counted many times. The chain couples TRBV20-1 to TRBJ2-2, with 8 bases that match TRBD2. Germline values: CDR1 DFQATT, CDR2 SNEGSKA (reference sequence). The CDR3 contains 18 residues. J was trimmed by 1 base and V by 0 bases; bases with no gene match: 10. The CDR3 here is CSARDLVREVKNTGELFF. CDR3 coding DNA: TGCAGTGCTAGAGATCTTGTGCGGGAGGTTAAGAACACCGGGGAGCTGTTTTTT.

At least ten counts were recorded for this clonotype. The chain combines TRBV29-1 with TRBJ2-5, with 8 bases fitting TRBD1. Trimming cost V 5 bases and J 6 bases; bases outside gene matches: 5. This CDR3 has 12 residues. Germline CDR1 reads SQVTM; CDR2 reads ANQGSEA. CDR3 sequence: CSVSWTGKTQYF. In nucleotides, the CDR3 is TGCAGCGTTTCTTGGACAGGGAAGACCCAGTACTTC.

The table lists this clonotype with many counts. The chain carries TRBV29-1 and TRBJ2-7; 8 nucleotides match TRBD2. CDR1 is SQVTM and CDR2 is ANQGSEA in the germline V gene. Germline trimming cut 3 bases from V and 4 bases from J; bases unmatched to any gene: 5. The CDR3 is 13 amino acids. CDR3 in amino acids: CSVDSGGRYEQYF. Here the CDR3 DNA reads TGCAGCGTTGACTCGGGAGGGAGGTACGAGCAGTACTTC.

V gene TRBV3-1 combines with J gene TRBJ2-1; D is possibly TRBD1 or TRBD2 (5 bases each). Germline V lookup: CDR1 LGHDT, CDR2 YNNKEL (reference sequence). CDR3 length equals 16 residues. V was trimmed by 0 bases and J by 4 bases, leaving 13 bases between them. This CDR3 reads CASSQDPGGFYNEQFF. Written as DNA, the CDR3 is TGTGCCAGCAGCCAAGATCCTGGGGGATTTTACAATGAGCAGTTCTTC.